The 22 T cell receptor beta chains below all came from one sample that was sequenced in a study of T cell repertoires in cytomegalovirus infection. Antigens of these TCRs are unknown. TCRdb ran MiXCR on the reads and lists one entry per CDR3 protein. There are approximately 130,000 distinct CDR3 sequences in the sample; 20% to 30% occur only once, and roughly 35% lies in the top ten. Sequencing was carried out using PBMCs, sequenced either directly or after in vitro stimulation (not recorded which). Receptor source: a human donor in good health (CMV status not recorded). Some clones in this sample may be carry-over from other donors' samples.

The chain employs TRBV19 and TRBJ2-1; perhaps TRBD2 as D (6 bases). Germline values: CDR1 LNHDA, CDR2 SQIVND (reference sequence). The CDR3 length is 14 residues. Trimming took 6 bases from V and 4 from J, leaving 13 bases between them. CDR3: CASRRGRIYNEQFF. The CDR3 coding sequence is TGTGCCAGTAGACGTGGGAGGATATACAATGAGCAGTTCTTC. Looking up the rest from reference TRBV19 and TRBJ2-1 gives the full variable domain: DGGITQSPKYLFRKEGQNVTLSCEQNLNHDAMYWYRQDPGQGLRLIYYSQIVNDFQKGDIAEGYSVSREKKESFPLTVTSAQKNPTAFYLCASRRGRIYNEQFFGPGTRLTVL.

This clonotype came up many times. The CDR3 protein is CASSPFLHSDTGELFF. The CDR3 DNA reads as TGTGCCAGCAGCCCCTTCTTACATTCGGACACCGGGGAGCTGTTTTTT. The chain carries TRBV7-8 and TRBJ2-2; no definite D call. Trimming removed 5 bases at V and 3 bases at J, with 16 bases between. CDR3 length: 16 amino acids. From germline, CDR1 is SGHVS and CDR2 FQNEAQ.

This chain connects TRBV19 to TRBJ2-5; 7 nucleotides line up with TRBD2. The CDR3 runs 15 residues. V trimming: 7 bases; J trimming: 2 bases; junction bases outside the gene matches: 10. From germline, CDR1 is LNHDA and CDR2 SQIVND (reference sequence). This CDR3 reads CASTTGQGGQETQYF. The CDR3 bases are TGTGCCAGTACCACGGGGCAGGGAGGGCAAGAGACCCAGTACTTC.

The chain joins TRBV27 to TRBJ1-1, with D possibly being TRBD1 (5 bases). The CDR3 length is 14 residues. Trimming shortened V by 6 bases and J by 0 bases, and 11 bases separated the two germline ends. Germline-derived CDR1 and CDR2 are MNHEY and SMNVEV (reference sequence). Here the CDR3 DNA reads TGTGCCAGCAGCCTGAGGGGAATGAACACTGAAGCTTTCTTT. Translation: CASSLRGMNTEAFF.

This sequence joins TRBV7-8 and TRBJ1-1; tentatively, D is TRBD1 (5 bases). CDR1 and CDR2 from the germline V gene are SGHVS and FQNEAQ. This CDR3 spans 12 amino acids. The germline V and J ends were trimmed by 5 bases and 11 bases, with 15 bases remaining between them. In nucleotides, the CDR3 is TGTGCCAGCAGCCCGCAGGGACTTGATGCTTTCTTT. As protein: CASSPQGLDAFF.

For the CDR3, the DNA is TGTGCCAGTAGTATTTCGGTGAACACTGAAGCTTTCTTT. Its translation: CASSISVNTEAFF. This sequence joins TRBV19 and TRBJ1-1; no clear D. The CDR3 sequence is 13 residues long. Germline values: CDR1 LNHDA, CDR2 SQIVND (reference sequence). Between the trimmed V and J ends, which lost 3 bases and 0 bases, there was a span of 5 bases.

This chain joins TRBV12-3 or TRBV12-4 and TRBJ2-7, with D hard to call. The CDR3 covers 13 residues. Trimming took 5 bases from V and 6 from J, leaving 14 bases between them. The DNA for the CDR3 is TGTGCCAGCAGTGAAAATCTTAATGGCGAGCAGTACGTC. Amino acid sequence: CASSENLNGEQYV.

The chain couples TRBV5-4 to TRBJ2-1; the D gene is possibly TRBD1 (6 bases). V dropped 7 bases and J dropped 4 bases, with 18 bases sitting between them. The CDR3 runs to 15 residues. Germline CDR1 and CDR2: SGHNT and YYREEE (reference sequence). CDR3 coding DNA: TGTGCCAGCCTCTTGAAGGGACAAAAATACAATGAGCAGTTCTTC. This translates into CASLLKGQKYNEQFF.

This clonotype turned up a few times. This chain uses TRBV7-9 with TRBJ2-3, with a weak D call TRBD2 (6 bases). The V and J ends lost 3 bases and 4 bases respectively, with 17 bases between them. This CDR3 contains 16 residues. The germline V gene encodes CDR1 SEHNR and CDR2 FQNEAQ (reference sequence). The CDR3: CASSFGGTGAPDTQYF. The DNA for the CDR3 is TGTGCCAGCAGCTTTGGCGGGACGGGAGCGCCAGATACGCAGTATTTT.

This clonotype was found many times. The DNA for the CDR3 is TGTGCCAGCAGTTTAGGGACAGGGGTGGCCAATGAGCAGTTCTTC. This translates into CASSLGTGVANEQFF. V gene TRBV12-3 or TRBV12-4 combines with J gene TRBJ2-1; the match to TRBD1 covers 9 bases. The CDR3 has 15 residues. V shed 1 base and J 6 bases; nucleotides not matched to a gene: 4.

This clonotype was observed at least ten times. The rearrangement joins TRBV7-2 to TRBJ2-3; D is unclear. Germline CDR1 and CDR2: SGHTA and FQGNSA. The CDR3 contains 14 residues. Trimming left V 5 bases short and J 3 bases short, with 12 bases between. The CDR3 region is CASSIWPATDTQYF. CDR3 nucleotides: TGTGCCAGCAGCATCTGGCCGGCGACAGATACGCAGTATTTT.

Ten or more counts support this clonotype. The rearrangement uses TRBV7-9 and TRBJ2-1, with 8 bases that match TRBD2. Unmatched junction bases numbered 11, after V lost 4 bases and J lost 9 bases. CDR1 is SEHNR, CDR2 FQNEAQ, per germline (reference sequence). The CDR3 spans 15 residues. The CDR3 sequence is CASSSETSEVFEQFF. In nucleotides, the CDR3 is TGTGCCAGCAGCTCCGAGACTAGCGAAGTTTTTGAGCAGTTCTTC.

This clonotype was seen a handful of times. The CDR3 nucleotides are TGCAGTGCTAGAGATGTGAACAGGCCCACAGATACGCAGTATTTT. Amino acids: CSARDVNRPTDTQYF. The chain is built from TRBV20-1 and TRBJ2-3; the D gene is possibly TRBD1 (5 bases). Trimming pared 0 bases from V and 2 bases from J, leaving 12 bases between. There are 15 residues in the CDR3. From germline, CDR1 is DFQATT and CDR2 SNEGSKA (reference sequence).

DNA of the CDR3: TGTGCCAGCATCCCGGGACTAGCGGGAGTAGCAGATACGCAGTATTTT. Translation: CASIPGLAGVADTQYF. This chain uses TRBV12-3 or TRBV12-4 with TRBJ2-3, with TRBD2 matching over 14 bases. This CDR3 is built from 16 residues. Trimming cost V 7 bases and J 4 bases; bases outside gene matches: 7.

The chain carries TRBV27 and TRBJ1-1; D is ambiguous. Germline-derived CDR1 and CDR2 are MNHEY and SMNVEV (reference sequence). The CDR3 loop spans 14 amino acids. V was pared by 8 bases and J by 1 base, with 14 bases between. In nucleotides, the CDR3 is TGTGCCAGCTCGTTAGCTGGGCCGAACACTGAAGCTTTCTTT. Translation gives CASSLAGPNTEAFF.

This clonotype has more than one count but fewer than ten. In nucleotides, the CDR3 is TGTGCCACCAGTGACCCCGGGGGCAGCACAGATACGCAGTATTTT. Protein product: CATSDPGGSTDTQYF. The rearrangement uses TRBV24-1 and TRBJ2-3; the D gene could be TRBD1 or TRBD2 (6 bases each). The V gene lost 4 bases and the J gene lost 0 bases, with 10 bases spanning the gap. Germline CDR1 reads KGHDR; CDR2 reads SFDVKD. The CDR3 runs 15 residues.

This clonotype turned up a few times. V and J are TRBV19 and TRBJ1-2; D remains ambiguous. The V gene lost 3 bases and the J gene lost 8 bases, with 19 bases spanning the gap. The CDR3 loop spans 15 amino acids. Looked up from germline, CDR1 is LNHDA and CDR2 is SQIVND (reference sequence). The CDR3 bases are TGTGCCAGTAGTATCCCCCGCCCTACCACGGGGGGCTACACCTTC. Residues: CASSIPRPTTGGYTF.

Only a few counts were recorded for this clonotype. V usage is TRBV19 and J usage is TRBJ1-5, with TRBD1 matching over 7 bases. Germline V gene data show CDR1 as LNHDA and CDR2 as SQIVND (reference sequence). This CDR3 spans 15 amino acids. V lost 3 bases, J lost 4 bases, and 6 bases stayed unmatched. CDR3 in amino acids: CASSIAPGGNQPQHF. The CDR3 DNA reads TGTGCCAGTAGTATTGCGCCAGGGGGTAATCAGCCCCAGCATTTT.

V gene TRBV19 combines with J gene TRBJ2-3; D gene ambiguous. This CDR3 has 13 amino acids. V was pared by 1 base and J by 4 bases, with 6 bases between. Germline-derived CDR1 and CDR2 are LNHDA and SQIVND (reference sequence). In DNA, the CDR3 is TGTGCCAGTAGTATAGGTATTTCAGATACGCAGTATTTT. Translating gives CASSIGISDTQYF.

This clonotype was counted a few times. The rearrangement joins TRBV6-5 to TRBJ1-1; D remains unclear. V was clipped by 5 bases and J by 7 bases, with 11 bases between them. The CDR3 runs to 12 residues. The germline V gene has CDR1 MNHEY and CDR2 SVGAGI. CDR3 amino acids: CASSRTVGEAFF. The CDR3 nucleotides are TGTGCCAGCAGTAGGACGGTGGGTGAAGCTTTCTTT.

This clonotype was recorded at least ten times. The chain combines TRBV7-2 with TRBJ2-1; TRBD2 matches at 8 bases. CDR3 length: 15 residues. Trimming took 5 bases from V and 4 from J; bases not matched to a gene: 7. Germline V gene data show CDR1 as SGHTA and CDR2 as FQGNSA. CDR3 nucleotides: TGTGCCAGCAGCCATCGGGCGGGAGGTTACAATGAGCAGTTCTTC. This encodes CASSHRAGGYNEQFF. Complete variable domain (other parts from reference TRBV7-2 and TRBJ2-1): GAGVSQSPSNKVTEKGKDVELRCDPISGHTALYWYRQSLGQGLEFLIYFQGNSAPDKSGLPSDRFSAERTGGSVSTLTIQRTQQEDSAVYLCASSHRAGGYNEQFFGPGTRLTVL.

This clonotype showed up many times. The chain joins TRBV4-1 to TRBJ1-1; no firm D call. Deletions cut 3 bases from V and 4 bases from J, with 12 bases between. The CDR3 spans 14 residues. The germline V gene encodes CDR1 MGHRA and CDR2 YSYEKL. CDR3 protein: CASSQDETTTEAFF. The CDR3 bases are TGCGCCAGCAGCCAGGACGAGACTACCACTGAAGCTTTCTTT.